The 17 T cell receptor beta chains below were found in one sample sequenced in a study of OX40 agonist ivuxolimab in advanced cancers. The library was generated by the immunoSEQ multiplex PCR assay. Not all clones reach the TCRdb copy of this immuneACCESS table, which keeps in-frame sequences only. Checked studies attribute under half of the gap to unresolved V genes and leave the rest unexplained. The sample table contains nearly 110,000 clones; only one count was recorded for less than 95% of them. The ten biggest clones cover approximately 0.48% of the sample. This specimen consisted of CD4+ or CD8+ T cells sorted from blood, obtained in a trial of the OX40 agonist ivuxolimab. These receptor sequences come from an adult with an advanced solid tumor such as melanoma, head and neck, liver or kidney cancer.

In this sample, this clone turned up once. The V and J genes are TRBV18 and TRBJ1-3; D is unresolved. Trimming stripped 0 bases from V and 0 bases from J, with 9 bases between. This CDR3 region has 16 residues. Germline V gene sequence: CDR1 KGHSH, CDR2 LQKENI. The CDR3 DNA sequence: TGTGCCAGCTCACCACCCGGGCAGGTCTCTGGAAACACCATATATTTT. It specifies CASSPPGQVSGNTIYF. Supplemented by reference TRBV18 and TRBJ1-3, the full variable domain reads NAGVMQNPRHLVRRRGQEARLRCSPMKGHSHVYWYRQLPEEGLKFMVYLQKENIIDESGMPKERFSAEFPKEGPSILRIQQVVRGDSAAYFCASSPPGQVSGNTIYFGEGSWLTVV.

The chain carries TRBV14 and TRBJ1-1, with D possibly being TRBD1 (6 bases). Germline V CDR1 and CDR2: SGHDN, FVKESK. Trimming took 4 bases from V and 1 from J, leaving 10 bases between them. The CDR3 extends over 14 amino acids. CDR3 nucleotides: TGTGCCAGCAGCCGGGGCAGGGGGAACACTGAAGCTTTCTTT. Translation gives CASSRGRGNTEAFF. The full variable domain, completed using reference TRBV14 and TRBJ1-1, is EAGVTQFPSHSVIEKGQTVTLRCDPISGHDNLYWYRRVMGKEIKFLLHFVKESKQDESGMPNNRFLAERTGGTYSTLKVQPAELEDSGVYFCASSRGRGNTEAFFGQGTRLTVV.

The chain has TRBV28 and TRBJ2-7; 12 bases map to TRBD2. The CDR3 has 17 amino acids. After removal of 5 bases from V and 2 bases from J, the junction contained 10 bases not matched to a gene. Germline V CDR1 and CDR2: MDHEN, SYDVKM. CDR3 DNA: TGTGCCAGCAGTCTAGTGACTAGCGGGGGTTTCACCTACGAGCAGTACTTC. It codes for CASSLVTSGGFTYEQYF.

This clone was seen once. The chain uses TRBV4-3 and TRBJ2-3, with 9 nucleotides matching TRBD2. Germline V gene sequence: CDR1 LGHNA, CDR2 YSLEER. Unmatched junction bases numbered 6, after V lost 0 bases and J lost 2 bases. This CDR3 comprises 17 residues. The CDR3 coding sequence is TGCGCCAGCAGCCAAGATCTAGCGGGGTCTACCACAGATACGCAGTATTTT. Translating gives CASSQDLAGSTTDTQYF.

As to this clone: A junction end diverges from the germline sequence, so it may reflect a read error. The chain employs TRBV6-1 and TRBJ1-2; 9 positions match TRBD1. The length of the CDR3 is 18 residues. From germline, CDR1 is MNHNS and CDR2 SASEGT. The CDR3 loop reads CAISKGPGTGKTNYGYTF. In DNA, the CDR3 is TGTGCCATCAGTAAAGGTCCCGGGACAGGGAAAACAAACTATGGCTACACCTTC.

The chain carries TRBV6-1 and TRBJ2-5; the match to TRBD2 covers 8 bases. The CDR3 is 17 amino acids. Germline assignment: CDR1 MNHNS and CDR2 SASEGT. Germline trimming cut 4 bases from V and 5 bases from J; bases unmatched to any gene: 15. The CDR3 spells CASSAPAARGGQETQYF. The CDR3 nucleotides read TGTGCCAGCAGTGCCCCGGCCGCTCGGGGGGGCCAGGAGACCCAGTACTTC.

The CDR3 is CASSLDQIQPQHF. In DNA, the CDR3 is TGTGCCAGCAGCTTAGACCAGATTCAGCCCCAGCATTTT. The chain uses TRBV7-2 and TRBJ1-5; D uncertain. The CDR3 extends over 13 amino acids. The V end lost 1 base, the J end lost 6 bases, and 7 bases lay between the germline ends. The V gene's germline CDR1 is SGHTA and CDR2 FQGNSA.

The chain is built from TRBV29-1 and TRBJ2-5; D perhaps matches TRBD1 (6 bases). Trimming pared 7 bases from V and 2 bases from J, leaving 8 bases between. The CDR3 has 11 amino acids. Germline-derived CDR1 and CDR2 are SQVTM and ANQGSEA. The CDR3 loop is CSGGQQETQYF. The CDR3 bases are TGCAGCGGTGGACAGCAAGAGACCCAGTACTTC.

V is TRBV28 and J is TRBJ2-4; D gene unclear. The germline gives CDR1 MDHEN, CDR2 SYDVKM. The CDR3 contains 19 residues. The V gene lost 6 bases and the J gene lost 6 bases, with 30 bases spanning the gap. The CDR3 here is CASSSPSRIRQASVNIQYF. DNA for the CDR3: TGTGCCAGCAGCTCCCCATCTCGGATACGCCAGGCCTCAGTAAACATTCAGTACTTC.

CDR3 residues: CAWSVNYGYTF. As DNA, the CDR3 is TGTGCCTGGAGTGTTAACTATGGCTACACCTTC. This chain uses TRBV30 with TRBJ1-2; D unclear. With 0 bases removed from V and 1 base from J, the gap between germline ends came to 0 bases. Germline V CDR1 and CDR2: GTSNPN, SVGIG (reference sequence). This CDR3 has 11 residues.

V and J are TRBV5-4 and TRBJ1-1; the D gene is possibly TRBD1 (6 bases). The CDR3 is 17 amino acids. V dropped 3 bases and J dropped 0 bases, with 18 bases sitting between them. Germline lookup yields CDR1 SGHNT and CDR2 YYREEE (reference sequence). CDR3 in DNA: TGTGCCAGCAGCTGGCGGGGCGGGGGCCTATTGAACACTGAAGCTTTCTTT. Translating it yields CASSWRGGGLLNTEAFF.

The V call is TRBV27, the J call TRBJ1-6, with a tentative D call TRBD1 (5 bases). V lost 1 base and J lost 3, with 13 bases in between. From germline, CDR1 is MNHEY and CDR2 SMNVEV (reference sequence). The CDR3 extends over 17 amino acids. This chain's CDR3 is CASSLLGRGGYNSPLHF. CDR3 nucleotide sequence: TGTGCCAGCAGTTTATTGGGGCGGGGGGGCTATAATTCACCCCTCCACTTT.

Only a few counts were recorded for this clone. This sequence joins TRBV19 and TRBJ1-5, with D unclear. The CDR3 has 13 residues. Per germline, CDR1 LNHDA and CDR2 SQIVND (reference sequence). V was shortened by 10 bases and J by 7 bases, with 17 bases between the two germline ends. CDR3 loop: CATTRTSGQPQHF. As DNA, the CDR3 is TGTGCCACCACCAGGACCTCGGGGCAGCCCCAGCATTTT. The full variable domain, in which reference TRBV19 and TRBJ1-5 provide the parts outside the CDR3, is DGGITQSPKYLFRKEGQNVTLSCEQNLNHDAMYWYRQDPGQGLRLIYYSQIVNDFQKGDIAEGYSVSREKKESFPLTVTSAQKNPTAFYLCATTRTSGQPQHFGDGTRLSIL.

The genes are TRBV14 and TRBJ1-1; 11 bases match TRBD1. Trimming removed 0 bases from V and 5 bases from J; junction bases left unmatched: 11. From germline, CDR1 is SGHDN and CDR2 FVKESK. The CDR3 contains 18 residues. CDR3 DNA sequence: TGTGCCAGCAGCCAAGACCCTCGAGGCCGGGACAGGGGGACTGAAGCTTTCTTT. It yields the protein CASSQDPRGRDRGTEAFF.

This chain links TRBV7-2 with TRBJ2-5, with no clear D. This CDR3 contains 12 residues. Per germline, CDR1 SGHTA and CDR2 FQGNSA. V lost 8 bases, J lost 7 bases, and 14 bases lay in between. The CDR3 bases are TGTGCCAGCGCACGAGGAGCCGGGACCCAGTACTTC. Protein product: CASARGAGTQYF.

The chain has TRBV6-5 and TRBJ1-6; no clear D gene. Trimming took off 8 bases at V and 7 bases at J, with 9 bases between the two ends. Germline V gene sequence: CDR1 MNHEY, CDR2 SVGAGI. CDR3 length equals 12 residues. The CDR3 DNA sequence: TGTGCCAGCCGGTTGGCCAATTCACCCCTCCACTTT. Its translation is CASRLANSPLHF.

The V call is TRBV28, the J call TRBJ1-2; weak D call: TRBD1 (5 bases). V was shortened by 4 bases and J by 5 bases, with 20 bases between the two germline ends. This CDR3 spans 16 amino acids. Germline CDR1 is MDHEN and CDR2 is SYDVKM. The CDR3, as DNA: TGTGCCAGCAGTTCCCCCACGTCCTCCCAGGGATATGGCTACACCTTC. Residues: CASSSPTSSQGYGYTF.